In this sample, the clone carrying this T cell receptor (beta chain) turned up a few times. Its antigen is currently unknown. Constant-segment-primed 5'RACE gave TCR alpha and TCR beta cDNA libraries with sample barcodes and UMIs. A single record per CDR3 protein comes from TCRdb applying MiXCR to the 5' RACE reads. The profile shows approximately 210,000 distinct CDR3 sequences, roughly 10% of them singletons. This record belongs to a study of T-cell memory formation after mild COVID-19. As for the study in general: The two donors had largely donor-specific TCR clusters. Regarding the study as a whole: Of the contracting clones, CD4+ ones lay mainly in CM and EM, and CD8+ ones in EMRA. CD4+ bias marked clones expanding day 15 to 37, unlike balanced contracting clones.

CDR1 is LGHNA, CDR2 YSLEER, per germline. This CDR3 region has 16 residues. J was trimmed by 5 bases and V by 4 bases; bases with no gene match: 6. Sequencing was carried out using PBMCs or a T cell subset sorted from them (not recorded which). The chain joins TRBV4-3 to TRBJ2-3; 13 nucleotides align to TRBD2. This TCR came from a young man who had mild COVID-19 (a few samples of this study predate the infection). Cell type and time point are not known. This chain's CDR3 is CASSPWTSGGGDTQYF. In nucleotides, the CDR3 is TGCGCCAGCAGCCCGTGGACTAGCGGGGGCGGAGATACGCAGTATTTT.